This TCR beta chain was captured in a study of cytomegalovirus exposure and HLA in healthy donors. Findings and caveats of the study: Specificity for CMV antigens was confirmed in vitro for a few of the CMV-associated chains. According to reports, the classifier identified cytomegalovirus status with high specificity and sensitivity.

V was shortened by 6 bases and J by 2 bases, with 17 bases between the two germline ends. The germline V gene encodes CDR1 SGHTA and CDR2 FQGNSA. The CDR3 totals 15 residues. As regards this clone: Its specificity is not known.

Profiling relied on immunoSEQ multiplex PCR, and the TCRdb table lists in-frame clones only, not all of them. The table has approximately 240,000 clones, about nine tenths seen once. The chain joins TRBV7-2 to TRBJ2-7; weak D call: TRBD2 (5 bases). The source is a woman between 18 and 29 years old in good health and CMV-seronegative. Sample: PBMCs. This CDR3 is CASRVSTSTPYEQYF. CDR3 bases: TGTGCCAGCAGAGTCTCAACTAGTACACCCTACGAGCAGTACTTC.